One T cell receptor beta chain is described in this entry. This clone was seen a handful of times. This receptor's antigen is unknown. Per-base qualities were not stored, and no clone one base away is much larger. The CDR3 regions of human TCRbeta chains were analyzed by immunosequencing. As for how the authors treated the data: Repertoire TCRs were matched against a reference library of SARS-CoV-2-specific TCRs generated with the MIRA antigen-specificity platform. Breadth was defined as the fraction of unique TCRs that were SARS-CoV-2-associated, and depth was defined as the fraction of total T cells that were SARS-CoV-2-associated. Using the MIRA data, each spike-specific TCR was mapped to the spike region that the TCR reacts to and placed in a CD4 or CD8 class. Log10-transformed breadth and depth values were compared by one-way ANOVA with Sidak's multiple comparisons tests. TCRdb holds this immuneACCESS table with in-frame rearrangements only. Some clones are missing; in checked studies, unresolved V genes explain under half, and the rest has no known cause. From that table come the V and J calls and clone size; the DNA was used to work out D and trimming. This sample lists some 160,000 clones; around 88% were detected once. The top ten hold about 1% of the sample.

The data stem from a study of T cell responses to AZD1222 COVID-19 vaccine (dated by TCRdb to the early 2020s). As for the study more broadly: TCR sequencing was performed for 230 to 250 trial participants, of whom about 200 were given two doses of AZD1222 and around 25 were given two doses of MenACWY control vaccine. Trial participants were enrolled into age subgroups of 18-55, 56-69 and 70-plus years, which contained approximately 150, 28 and 58 TCR-sequenced participants, respectively.

Taken with the paper, the label for time point translates to: about 28 days (+/-7) after the second vaccine dose. AZD1222 recipients whose second dose came at about 4 weeks and those whose second dose came at about 12 weeks were combined into one group, since spike-specific TCR depth and breadth did not differ between the two schedules. Vaccinee samples came from UK trials COV001 and COV002, including a single-blind randomized controlled phase 2/3 trial of AZD1222 (ChAdOx1 nCoV-19) in healthy adults. Trial participant PBMC samples were collected at day 0 and day 28 after the second dose for TCRbeta chain sequencing. Beyond this particular receptor, the publication reports: After two AZD1222 doses, spike-specific TCR breadth and depth were significantly higher than at day 0 and than in MenACWY recipients. CD4 TCRs associated with the vaccine covered the entire spike protein, and the dominant responses were in regions 160-218 and 743-854. Participants were mostly white British, with more females than males. The authors suggested clonal diversity may have been underestimated. No day 14 peak-response samples were available, so repertoires were characterized only after the peak T cell response. Only six or seven AZD1222 recipients were SARS-CoV-2 seropositive at baseline, limiting conclusions about previously exposed vaccinees. Reportedly, almost half of the unique spike-specific TCRs recognized epitopes lying outside the regions that are mutated in the B.1.351 and B.1.1.7 variants. In the small 56-69-year group, the increase in depth fell short of significance, most likely because of low power.

The cysteine opens and the phenylalanine closes a CDR3 of 14 amino acids. Only the CDR3 region is kept as DNA, spanning 42 bases read in frame from base 1. V drops 3 bases and J drops 3 bases, leaving 12 bases in between. For CDR1 and CDR2, the germline V gene (reference sequence) lists MNHEY and SMNVEV. This sequence originates from an adult who received the AZD1222 COVID-19 vaccine. This receptor chain uses TRBV27 and TRBJ2-7; tentative D gene TRBD2, with 6 bases matching. Source: peripheral blood, taken 28 days after the second AZD1222 dose. The base sequence is TGTGCCAGCAGTTTGAGCGGGTACTACTACGAGCAGTACTTC. This translates into CASSLSGYYYEQYF.